The 19 T cell receptor beta chains below were found in one sample sequenced in a study of glioma-infiltrating T cells. Using RNA template, CDR3s of TCR alpha and beta were amplified with iRepertoire arm-PCR. MiXCR, applied by TCRdb to the multiplex PCR reads, yields one record per CDR3 protein. The sample holds around 93,000 distinct CDR3 sequences, 35% to 45% seen once. Input material: glioma tissue, nonneoplastic brain tissue, or PBMCs (not recorded which). These receptors all come from a human donor with low-grade glioma or glioblastoma, undergoing nonglioma brain surgery, or in good health (not recorded which).

This rearrangement joins TRBV5-1 to TRBJ2-5; D is perhaps TRBD2 (7 bases). The CDR3 runs to 13 residues. Trimming shortened V by 9 bases and J by 1 base, and 13 bases separated the two germline ends. From germline, CDR1 is SGHRS and CDR2 YFSETQ. The CDR3 coding sequence is TGCGCCACCTCCGGGGGGCTCCAAGAGACCCAGTACTTC. Its protein product is CATSGGLQETQYF.

This clonotype was detected many times. V usage is TRBV7-2 and J usage is TRBJ2-7, with 11 nucleotides matching TRBD1. The CDR3 runs 14 residues. Germline lookup yields CDR1 SGHTA and CDR2 FQGNSA. Trimming removed 4 bases from V and 6 bases from J; junction bases left unmatched: 5. Here the CDR3 reads CASSSGQGALEQYF. The CDR3 region has the DNA TGTGCCAGCAGCTCTGGACAGGGGGCTCTCGAGCAGTACTTC.

As regards this clonotype: This sequence may be a read error, since a much larger clone differs from it by one base. The chain employs TRBV29-1 and TRBJ1-4; no definite D call. This CDR3 is 13 amino acids long. Germline CDR1 reads SQVTM; CDR2 reads ANQGSEA. CDR3 loop: CSVVGLTNKKLFF. As DNA, the CDR3 is TGCAGCGTGGTAGGGTTGACTAATAAAAAACTGTTTTTT. The full variable domain, rest sourced from reference TRBV29-1 and TRBJ1-4, is SAVISQKPSRDICQRGTSLTIQCQVDSQVTMMFWYRQQPGQSLTLIATANQGSEATYESGFVIDKFPISRPNLTFSTLTVSNMSPEDSSIYLCSVVGLTNKKLFFGSGTQLSVL.

This clonotype was picked up one time. A single base separates this from a much larger clone, so it may be a read error. The chain combines TRBV7-9 with TRBJ2-3; D might be TRBD2 (5 bases). This CDR3 region has 14 residues. Germline lookup yields CDR1 SEHNR and CDR2 FQNEAQ (reference sequence). Between the trimmed V and J ends, which lost 7 bases and 4 bases, there was a span of 15 bases. The CDR3 region is CASNMGVVSDTQYF. The DNA of the CDR3 is TGTGCCAGCAATATGGGAGTAGTTTCAGATACGCAGTATTTT.

Only a few counts were recorded for this clonotype. V gene TRBV3-1 combines with J gene TRBJ2-3; 8 bases align to TRBD2. Germline values: CDR1 LGHDT, CDR2 YNNKEL (reference sequence). V lost 1 base, J lost 0 bases, and 3 bases stayed unmatched. The CDR3 spans 16 residues. CDR3 sequence: CASSQGTGGSTDTQYF. CDR3 DNA sequence: TGTGCCAGCAGCCAAGGTACGGGGGGGAGCACAGATACGCAGTATTTT.

With regard to this clonotype: A much larger clone is a single base away; this may be a read error. The genes are TRBV2 and TRBJ1-1; TRBD1 aligns across 8 bases. The CDR3 consists of 17 residues. Germline loops: CDR1 SNHLY, CDR2 FYNNEI. V gave up 7 bases and J gave up 1 base; unmatched junction bases: 14. The chain's CDR3 is CASKPDRGQVKNTEAFF. The CDR3 DNA sequence: TGTGCCAGCAAGCCAGACAGGGGTCAGGTAAAGAACACTGAAGCTTTCTTT.

V gene TRBV6-1 combines with J gene TRBJ2-3; tentatively, D is TRBD1 (5 bases). Germline-derived CDR1 and CDR2 are MNHNS and SASEGT. Trimming left V 6 bases short and J 0 bases short, with 13 bases between. CDR3 length: 15 residues. This chain's CDR3 is CASRVNPGSTDTQYF. The CDR3 region has the DNA TGTGCCAGCAGAGTCAATCCAGGGAGCACAGATACGCAGTATTTT.

This clonotype came up many times. The J gene is TRBJ1-5, the V gene TRBV19; TRBD1 aligns across 8 bases. V shed 6 bases and J 5 bases; nucleotides not matched to a gene: 3. CDR1 and CDR2 (germline): LNHDA, SQIVND (reference sequence). This CDR3 comprises 13 residues. Here the CDR3 reads CASRDRADQPQHF. The CDR3 coding sequence is TGTGCCAGTAGGGACAGGGCTGATCAGCCCCAGCATTTT.

This chain connects TRBV2 to TRBJ1-5; D is undetermined. Germline values: CDR1 SNHLY, CDR2 FYNNEI. The CDR3 covers 14 residues. Trimming took off 8 bases at V and 4 bases at J, with 15 bases between the two ends. CDR3 amino acids: CASAGVAYNQPQHF. The CDR3 DNA is TGTGCCAGCGCTGGGGTGGCATATAATCAGCCCCAGCATTTT.

This clonotype showed up many times. The chain has TRBV5-1 and TRBJ1-1; D is uncertain. The CDR3 sequence is 14 residues long. V lost 1 base and J 3 bases, leaving 10 bases between the germline ends. Germline values: CDR1 SGHRS, CDR2 YFSETQ. CDR3 nucleotides: TGCGCCAGCAGCTTGCCCGGTGGGGACACTGAAGCTTTCTTT. Its protein product is CASSLPGGDTEAFF.

This clonotype was seen at least ten times. This chain links TRBV4-1 with TRBJ2-2; D unresolved. The CDR3 is 13 amino acids. The ends were cut back, 0 bases at V and 6 bases at J, with 5 bases in the middle. Per germline, CDR1 MGHRA and CDR2 YSYEKL. Here the CDR3 reads CASSQDLAGELFF. For the CDR3, the DNA is TGCGCCAGCAGCCAAGATTTGGCCGGGGAGCTGTTTTTT.

This clonotype came up many times. The chain recombines TRBV5-1 with TRBJ2-3, with D uncertain. V was trimmed by 4 bases and J by 2 bases, leaving 8 bases between them. Germline V lookup: CDR1 SGHRS, CDR2 YFSETQ. This CDR3 region has 13 residues. CDR3 nucleotides: TGCGCCAGCAGCCAGGCATCCACAGATACGCAGTATTTT. Amino acid sequence: CASSQASTDTQYF.

This clonotype was detected ten times or more. The chain carries TRBV19 and TRBJ2-7, with TRBD2 matching 8 bases. Germline assignment: CDR1 LNHDA and CDR2 SQIVND (reference sequence). V lost 8 bases, J lost 5 bases, and 11 bases stayed unmatched. The CDR3 is 14 amino acids. The CDR3: CASARSGSSHEQYF. CDR3 in DNA: TGTGCCAGTGCTAGAAGCGGGAGTTCTCACGAGCAGTACTTC.

In this sample, this clonotype turned up many times. The CDR3: CASSYSGAFWDEQFF. The CDR3 DNA is TGTGCCAGCAGTTACTCAGGGGCGTTTTGGGATGAGCAGTTCTTC. The J gene is TRBJ2-1, the V gene TRBV6-6; possibly TRBD1 for D (5 bases). The CDR3 totals 15 residues. The germline V gene encodes CDR1 MNHNY and CDR2 SVGAGI (reference sequence). The ends were cut back, 0 bases at V and 8 bases at J, with 14 bases in the middle.

This clonotype was seen ten or more times. This chain joins TRBV30 and TRBJ1-6; D remains ambiguous. V was pared by 1 base and J by 6 bases, with 7 bases between. The CDR3 spans 13 residues. CDR1 GTSNPN and CDR2 SVGIG come from the germline V gene (reference sequence). The CDR3 DNA reads as TGTGCCTGGAGTGAAGGGTCTAATTCACCCCTCCACTTT. It specifies CAWSEGSNSPLHF. The full variable domain, with the rest looked up from reference TRBV30 and TRBJ1-6, is SQTIHQWPATLVQPVGSPLSLECTVEGTSNPNLYWYRQAAGRGLQLLFYSVGIGQISSEVPQNLSASRPQDRQFILSSKKLLLSDSGFYLCAWSEGSNSPLHFGNGTRLTVT.

The table lists this clonotype with a count of one. The chain recombines TRBV25-1 with TRBJ2-2; TRBD1 agrees at 10 bases. The CDR3 covers 15 residues. Germline V gene data show CDR1 as MGHDK and CDR2 as SYGVNS. J lost 7 bases, V lost 5 bases, and 7 bases had no gene match. The CDR3 spells CASSPGQGESGELFF. The CDR3 DNA sequence: TGTGCCAGCAGTCCAGGACAGGGGGAAAGCGGGGAGCTGTTTTTT.

The chain couples TRBV4-1 to TRBJ2-3; tentative D call: TRBD2 (6 bases). V dropped 0 bases and J dropped 4 bases, with 11 bases sitting between them. CDR3 length: 15 amino acids. The V gene's germline CDR1 is MGHRA and CDR2 YSYEKL. CDR3 DNA sequence: TGCGCCAGCAGCCAAGAGGGAGGAGGCGCAGATACGCAGTATTTT. Residues: CASSQEGGGADTQYF.

This clonotype was observed at least ten times. The chain combines TRBV6-1 with TRBJ1-6; a weak D match, TRBD1 (5 bases). V lost 4 bases and J lost 6, with 10 bases in between. Per the germline V gene, CDR1 is MNHNS and CDR2 is SASEGT. This CDR3 comprises 14 residues. In nucleotides, the CDR3 is TGTGCCAGCAGTGTGAAAGGGACTAATTCACCCCTCCACTTT. It specifies CASSVKGTNSPLHF.

This clonotype turned up a few times. The chain couples TRBV29-1 to TRBJ2-5; tentatively, D is TRBD1 (6 bases). The CDR3 has 13 residues. Germline V gives CDR1 SQVTM, CDR2 ANQGSEA. Trimming took off 2 bases at V and 5 bases at J, with 12 bases between the two ends. For the CDR3, the DNA is TGCAGCGTTGAACCGGACAGTTCGGAGACCCAGTACTTC. It is translated as CSVEPDSSETQYF.